The next 29 T cell receptor beta chains were all read from a single sample in a study of T cell responses to AZD1222 COVID-19 vaccine (dated by TCRdb to the early 2020s). Per the publication, the time point label means: about 28 days (+/-7) after the second vaccine dose. The library was made by the immunoSEQ multiplex PCR assay. TCRdb stores this immuneACCESS table with in-frame sequences only. Part of the clones is absent; in the studies checked, under half of the shortfall reflects unresolved V genes, and no reason is known for the rest. For this sample the table gives approximately 150,000 clones, of which 75% to 95% were detected only once. In total, the top ten clones hold 3% to 3.5% of the sample. The sample in question was peripheral blood, obtained 28 days after the second AZD1222 dose. Receptor source: an adult who received the AZD1222 COVID-19 vaccine.

This chain links TRBV20-1 with TRBJ2-1; 8 bases are shared with TRBD2. This CDR3 comprises 14 residues. V trimming: 3 bases; J trimming: 4 bases; junction bases outside the gene matches: 5. Germline-derived CDR1 and CDR2 are DFQATT and SNEGSKA (reference sequence). The CDR3 DNA reads as TGCAGTGCTAGTGATAGCGGGGAATACAATGAGCAGTTCTTC. This gives the protein CSASDSGEYNEQFF.

CDR3 residues: CAWSFFSGKHNSPLHF. The CDR3 coding sequence is TGTGCCTGGAGCTTTTTTTCAGGGAAACATAATTCACCCCTCCACTTT. The chain links TRBV30 to TRBJ1-6, with D maybe TRBD1 (5 bases). The V gene's germline CDR1 is GTSNPN and CDR2 SVGIG (reference sequence). The CDR3 length is 16 residues. V was trimmed by 3 bases and J by 5 bases, leaving 17 bases between them.

V usage is TRBV29-1 and J usage is TRBJ1-2; 7 positions match TRBD1. The CDR3 length is 12 residues. Germline CDR1 is SQVTM and CDR2 is ANQGSEA. The V and J ends lost 3 bases and 5 bases, in that order; junction bases with no gene match: 3. The CDR3 here is CSVEGTAYGYTF. The CDR3 nucleotides read TGCAGCGTTGAGGGGACAGCTTATGGCTACACCTTC. The full variable domain, in which reference TRBV29-1 and TRBJ1-2 provide the parts outside the CDR3, is SAVISQKPSRDICQRGTSLTIQCQVDSQVTMMFWYRQQPGQSLTLIATANQGSEATYESGFVIDKFPISRPNLTFSTLTVSNMSPEDSSIYLCSVEGTAYGYTFGSGTRLTVV.

V and J are TRBV6-5 and TRBJ1-1; D is uncertain. The CDR3 loop spans 16 amino acids. In germline, CDR1 is MNHEY, CDR2 SVGAGI. Trimming stripped 2 bases from V and 0 bases from J, with 13 bases between. The CDR3 coding sequence is TGTGCCAGCAGTTACAACCCGGAGGGATTGAACACTGAAGCTTTCTTT. This gives the protein CASSYNPEGLNTEAFF.

V gene TRBV29-1 combines with J gene TRBJ2-2; D is uncertain. CDR1 SQVTM and CDR2 ANQGSEA come from the germline V gene. The V end was cut by 3 bases, the J end by 6 bases, with 17 bases between. This CDR3 spans 15 amino acids. The CDR3 is CSVETRRGPAGELFF. The CDR3 nucleotides are TGCAGCGTTGAGACGCGGAGAGGCCCAGCCGGGGAGCTGTTTTTT.

The chain uses TRBV5-1 and TRBJ2-3; the match to TRBD2 covers 10 bases. The CDR3 length is 16 residues. The junction had 6 bases not matched to a gene; V was cut back by 4 bases and J by 1 base. Germline CDR1 reads SGHRS; CDR2 reads YFSETQ. The CDR3 reads CASSRTSGTGTDTQYF. CDR3 nucleotide sequence: TGCGCCAGCAGCCGGACTAGCGGTACGGGCACAGATACGCAGTATTTT.

The rearrangement links TRBV12-2 to TRBJ2-1; the table's D gene call, TRBD1, was not cross checked with the DNA. TRBV12-2 is noted as a pseudogene. The CDR3 covers 17 residues. CDR3 nucleotide sequence: TGTGCAAGTCGCTTAGCCCCGGGACAGGGGGCGGGAAATGAGCAGTTCTTC. This gives the protein CASRLAPGQGAGNEQFF.

The gene calls are TRBV14 and TRBJ2-1, with TRBD1 matching 9 bases. Germline-derived CDR1 and CDR2 are SGHDN and FVKESK. The CDR3 contains 19 residues. The trim removed 2 bases at V and 10 bases at J, leaving 21 bases unmatched. This CDR3 reads CASSQITGGLPFIKGEQFF. The CDR3 coding sequence is TGTGCCAGCAGCCAAATTACAGGGGGCCTCCCCTTCATAAAGGGCGAGCAGTTCTTC. Looking up the rest from reference TRBV14 and TRBJ2-1 gives the full variable domain: EAGVTQFPSHSVIEKGQTVTLRCDPISGHDNLYWYRRVMGKEIKFLLHFVKESKQDESGMPNNRFLAERTGGTYSTLKVQPAELEDSGVYFCASSQITGGLPFIKGEQFFGPGTRLTVL.

V and J are TRBV3-1 (or the pseudogene TRBV3-2) and TRBJ2-7; D uncertain. The CDR3 runs 15 residues. With 0 bases removed from V and 3 bases from J, the gap between germline ends came to 12 bases. The germline V gene encodes CDR1 LGHDT and CDR2 YNNKEL (reference sequence). CDR3 in DNA: TGTGCCAGCAGCCAAGATATGGACGGTGGCTACGAGCAGTACTTC. It codes for CASSQDMDGGYEQYF.

The chain has TRBV11-2 and TRBJ1-3, with D possibly TRBD1 on 6 matching bases. The CDR3 covers 17 residues. The germline V gene has CDR1 SGHAT and CDR2 FQNNGV. V shed 0 bases and J shed 2 bases, with 14 bases lying between them. The CDR3 DNA sequence: TGTGCCAGCAGCTTAGATCTCCGGACAGCCACTGGAAACACCATATATTTT. Protein product: CASSLDLRTATGNTIYF. Variable domain in full (rest from reference TRBV11-2 and TRBJ1-3): EAGVAQSPRYKIIEKRQSVAFWCNPISGHATLYWYQQILGQGPKLLIQFQNNGVVDDSQLPKDRFSAERLKGVDSTLKIQPAKLEDSAVYLCASSLDLRTATGNTIYFGEGSWLTVV.

The chain joins TRBV6-5 to TRBJ1-3, with a tentative D call TRBD1 (5 bases). The V end lost 8 bases, the J end lost 1 base, and 12 bases lay between the germline ends. Looked up from germline, CDR1 is MNHEY and CDR2 is SVGAGI. This CDR3 has 14 residues. CDR3 loop: CASFSGFSGNTIYF. In DNA form, the CDR3 reads TGTGCCAGCTTTTCAGGGTTTTCTGGAAACACCATATATTTT.

V gene TRBV5-8 combines with J gene TRBJ2-2; 14 nucleotides align to TRBD2. Trimming removed 4 bases from V and 6 bases from J; junction bases left unmatched: 5. From germline, CDR1 is SGHTS and CDR2 YDEGEE. The length of the CDR3 is 16 residues. The CDR3 spells CASSKGLAGASGELFF. DNA of the CDR3: TGTGCCAGCAGCAAGGGACTAGCGGGAGCTTCCGGGGAGCTGTTTTTT. The variable domain in full, with the rest retrieved from reference TRBV5-8 and TRBJ2-2, is EAGVTQSPTHLIKTRGQQATLRCSPISGHTSVYWYQQALGLGLQFLLWYDEGEERNRGNFPPRFSGRQFPNYSSELNVNALELEDSALYLCASSKGLAGASGELFFGEGSRLTVL.

V and J are TRBV7-2 and TRBJ2-2; D is uncertain. Trimming took 1 base from V and 4 from J, leaving 4 bases between them. This CDR3 has 13 residues. Looked up from germline, CDR1 is SGHTA and CDR2 is FQGNSA. This chain's CDR3 is CASSLGGTGELFF. The CDR3 DNA sequence: TGTGCCAGCAGCTTAGGGGGCACCGGGGAGCTGTTTTTT.

CDR3 DNA sequence: TGTGCCAGCAGTTCCGACAGGGGGAGGTATGGCTACACCTTC. Translated: CASSSDRGRYGYTF. The chain is built from TRBV27 and TRBJ1-2; 9 nucleotides line up with TRBD1. Germline CDR1 MNHEY, CDR2 SMNVEV (reference sequence). The length of the CDR3 is 14 residues. V dropped 4 bases and J dropped 5; count of bases not matched to a gene: 5.

The rearrangement joins TRBV2 to TRBJ1-4; D is unclear. The V end lost 1 base, the J end lost 5 bases, and 5 bases lay between the germline ends. The V gene's germline CDR1 is SNHLY and CDR2 FYNNEI. This CDR3 has 13 amino acids. The CDR3: CASSEGGNEKLFF. In DNA form, the CDR3 reads TGTGCCAGCAGTGAAGGGGGAAATGAAAAACTGTTTTTT.

The gene calls are TRBV3-1 (or the pseudogene TRBV3-2) and TRBJ2-5; 8 bases match TRBD1. Per the germline V gene, CDR1 is LGHDT and CDR2 is YNNKEL (reference sequence). With V trimmed by 4 bases and J by 4 bases, 8 bases remained unmatched. The CDR3 covers 15 residues. The CDR3 sequence is CASSRLGQVGETQYF. CDR3 DNA sequence: TGTGCCAGCAGCCGGTTGGGACAGGTGGGAGAGACCCAGTACTTC.

This chain uses TRBV29-1 with TRBJ2-3; D is undetermined. The germline V gene has CDR1 SQVTM and CDR2 ANQGSEA. The CDR3 length is 13 residues. Trimming shortened V by 6 bases and J by 1 base, and 11 bases separated the two germline ends. CDR3 loop: CSVPRPGTDTQYF. The CDR3 DNA follows: TGCAGCGTCCCCCGGCCGGGCACAGATACGCAGTATTTT.

The chain is built from TRBV11-2 and TRBJ1-3; 10 positions agree with TRBD1. The germline CDR1 and CDR2 sequences are SGHAT and FQNNGV. The CDR3 is made up of 16 amino acids. Trimming cost V 5 bases and J 2 bases; bases outside gene matches: 6. Here the CDR3 reads CASSDWDRGTGNTIYF. CDR3 sequence (DNA): TGTGCCAGCAGCGACTGGGACAGGGGAACTGGAAACACCATATATTTT.

V gene TRBV12-3 or TRBV12-4 combines with J gene TRBJ1-2; D possibly corresponds to TRBD1 (5 bases). V was clipped by 6 bases and J by 8 bases, with 10 bases between them. CDR3 size: 11 residues. The CDR3 here is CASSPGSGYTF. The CDR3 region has the DNA TGTGCCAGCAGCCCAGGGTCGGGCTACACCTTC.

V usage is TRBV3-1 (or the pseudogene TRBV3-2) and J usage is TRBJ2-7; no clear D. Trimming removed 1 base at V and 3 bases at J, with 7 bases between. Germline-derived CDR1 and CDR2 are LGHDT and YNNKEL (reference sequence). There are 13 residues in the CDR3. The CDR3 coding sequence is TGTGCCAGCAGCCAAGTTCCTTACTACGAGCAGTACTTC. Its translation: CASSQVPYYEQYF.

The genes are TRBV7-2 and TRBJ1-1; D ambiguous. Looked up from germline, CDR1 is SGHTA and CDR2 is FQGNSA. The V gene lost 5 bases and the J gene lost 2 bases, with 9 bases spanning the gap. The CDR3 is 13 residues long. The CDR3 sequence: CASSPTGNTEAFF. The CDR3, as DNA: TGTGCCAGCAGCCCGACGGGTAACACTGAAGCTTTCTTT.

This rearrangement joins TRBV18 to TRBJ1-6; D uncertain. Trimming took 0 bases from V and 11 from J, leaving 11 bases between them. CDR3 size: 14 residues. Germline values: CDR1 KGHSH, CDR2 LQKENI. The CDR3 bases are TGTGCCAGCTCACCACCGGTCGTCCAGGCACCCCTCCACTTT. It codes for CASSPPVVQAPLHF.

V is TRBV7-9 and J is TRBJ2-5; no reliable D call. Germline assignment: CDR1 SEHNR and CDR2 FQNEAQ (reference sequence). The CDR3 has 13 amino acids. The germline V and J ends were trimmed by 5 bases and 5 bases, with 12 bases remaining between them. The DNA for the CDR3 is TGTGCCAGCAGCCCGAGAGGACCTGAGACCCAGTACTTC. Amino acid sequence: CASSPRGPETQYF.

The rearrangement uses TRBV12-5 and TRBJ1-4; D call uncertain. This CDR3 is 14 amino acids long. Germline lookup yields CDR1 LGHNT and CDR2 FRNRAP. Trimming took 1 base from V and 4 from J, leaving 7 bases between them. CDR3 DNA sequence: TGTGCTAGTGGTTTGGGGCGGATTAATGAAAAACTGTTTTTT. Translation: CASGLGRINEKLFF.

The CDR3 reads CASSQALADPYEQYF. DNA of the CDR3: TGTGCCAGCAGCCAAGCACTAGCGGACCCCTACGAGCAGTACTTC. V and J are TRBV4-2 and TRBJ2-7, with 8 bases aligning to TRBD2. The germline gives CDR1 LGHNA, CDR2 YNFKEQ. The CDR3 covers 15 residues. After removal of 1 base from V and 2 bases from J, the junction contained 4 bases not matched to a gene.

The chain couples TRBV3-1 (or the pseudogene TRBV3-2) to TRBJ2-7; no clear D. Germline CDR1 is LGHDT and CDR2 is YNNKEL (reference sequence). This CDR3 is 12 amino acids long. The V and J ends lost 1 base and 3 bases respectively, with 4 bases between them. CDR3 region: CASSQAIYEQYF. Here the CDR3 DNA reads TGTGCCAGCAGCCAAGCGATCTACGAGCAGTACTTC.

The chain has TRBV2 and TRBJ1-1; TRBD1 agrees at 7 bases. CDR3 length: 15 residues. V was clipped by 8 bases and J by 4 bases; unmatched bases: 13. Germline V gene sequence: CDR1 SNHLY, CDR2 FYNNEI. The CDR3 coding sequence is TGTGCCAGCCCCAGATCCAACAGGGGATTCACTGAAGCTTTCTTT. This gives the protein CASPRSNRGFTEAFF.

V usage is TRBV5-1 and J usage is TRBJ2-7; D is possibly TRBD2 (6 bases). The CDR3 has 13 amino acids. The V gene's germline CDR1 is SGHRS and CDR2 YFSETQ. Trimming took off 5 bases at V and 7 bases at J, with 16 bases between the two ends. The CDR3 nucleotides read TGCGCCAGCAGTCCAGCCGGAGGGAGTGAGCAGTACTTC. Protein product: CASSPAGGSEQYF.

This chain connects TRBV11-2 to TRBJ2-1; maybe TRBD2 (6 bases). In germline, CDR1 is SGHAT, CDR2 FQNNGV. CDR3 length: 18 residues. Trimming removed 2 bases from V and 9 bases from J, with 26 bases in between. CDR3 region: CASSLTAGPLRDWGEQFF. The DNA of the CDR3 is TGTGCCAGCAGCTTAACGGCGGGACCCCTGCGGGATTGGGGTGAGCAGTTCTTC.